Listed below are T cell receptor beta chains from one sample, sequenced in a study of shared clonotypes between healthy human individuals. The table came from immunoSEQ multiplex PCR; TCRdb's copy has only in-frame clones and leaves some out. The sample includes about 230,000 clones, just over 65% of them seen just once. Input material: memory CD4+ T cells sorted from blood. These receptors came from a man aged 30-40 years in good health. Both conserved end residues are part of each CDR3. The D gene is left open where the match is weak. Size is omitted from some rows. Given values are once, few, many or a class for expanded clones.

-	TRBJ2-3	-	TRBV20-1	TGCAGTGCTACTAGCACAGATACGCAGTATTTT	CSATSTDTQYF
-	TRBJ2-3	-	TRBV30	TGTGCCTGGAGGAAGAGTCTCTGGGGGAGTGGAGATACGCAGTATTTT	CAWRKSLWGSGDTQYF
-	TRBJ1-2	-	TRBV18	TGTGCCAGCTCAGAGGAACAGCTTACTAACTATGGCTACACCTTC	CASSEEQLTNYGYTF
-	TRBJ1-3	-	TRBV19	TGTGCCAGTAATGGTTTTGGAAACACCATATATTTT	CASNGFGNTIYF
-	TRBJ2-7	-	TRBV10-3	TGTGCCATCAGTGAGTCTTACAGCTCCTACGAGCAGTACTTC	CAISESYSSYEQYF
TRBD1	TRBJ1-1	-	TRBV28	TGTGCCAGCAGTTCTCGCCAGGGGGCGCTGGACACTGAAGCTTTCTTT	CASSSRQGALDTEAFF
TRBD2	TRBJ2-7	-	TRBV5-8	TGTGCCAGCAGCCCAGGGGGGACTAGCGGGATCTCCTACGAGCAGTACTTC	CASSPGGTSGISYEQYF
TRBD2	TRBJ2-7	-	TRBV28	TGTGCCAGCAGTTTTATCCGGGAGGTAGGTGGGGAGCAGTACTTC	CASSFIREVGGEQYF
TRBD1	TRBJ2-2	-	TRBV29-1	TGCAGCGGATGGACAGGGTTTGCCGGGGAGCTGTTTTTT	CSGWTGFAGELFF
-	TRBJ1-2	-	TRBV2	TGTGCCAGCAGTTTGGACGGTCATGGCTACACCTTC	CASSLDGHGYTF
TRBD1	TRBJ2-3	once	TRBV18	TGTGCCAGCTCACCGGGACAGGGTGGAACTACGCAGTATTTT	CASSPGQGGTTQYF
TRBD1	TRBJ2-7	few	TRBV6-1	TGTGCCAGCAGAGAGGGGGCGTCGGGCGAGCAGTACTTC	CASREGASGEQYF
-	TRBJ1-5	-	TRBV19	TGTGCCAGTCGTATGGTCTCGGGCAATCAGCCCCAGCATTTT	CASRMVSGNQPQHF
-	TRBJ1-5	-	TRBV28	TGTGCCAGCAGAGGGGAGGGGATATGGCGGCCCCAGCATTTT	CASRGEGIWRPQHF
TRBD2	TRBJ2-3	once	TRBV10-1	TGCGCCAGCAGTCGGGAGGCAGATACGCAGTATTTT	CASSREADTQYF
-	TRBJ2-5	-	TRBV7-8	TGTGCCAGCAGCCTACCCCGCAAGACCCAGTACTTC	CASSLPRKTQYF
TRBD1	TRBJ2-3	-	TRBV29-1	TGCAGCGTAGTAACAGGGGGGACAGGCACAGATACGCAGTATTTT	CSVVTGGTGTDTQYF
TRBD2	TRBJ2-5	-	TRBV5-6	TGTGCCAGCAGCCGAAGCGGGAGTGGAGTAGAGACCCAGTACTTC	CASSRSGSGVETQYF
-	TRBJ2-1	-	TRBV7-9	TGTGCCAGCAGCTGGGCGGGGCAGGGGGGCCGCGCCGGCGGTGAGCAGTTCTTC	CASSWAGQGGRAGGEQFF
-	TRBJ2-7	-	TRBV9	TGTGCCAGCAGCGTAGACAGGGCGGAATCCTACGAGCAGTACTTC	CASSVDRAESYEQYF
TRBD2	TRBJ2-3	-	TRBV7-8	TGTGCCAGCAGCGGCAACCCTAGCGGGAGAGGGACGCAGTATTTT	CASSGNPSGRGTQYF
-	TRBJ2-5	-	TRBV6-1	TGTGCCAGCCTTAGGTCCTACCAAGAGACCCAGTACTTC	CASLRSYQETQYF
-	TRBJ2-3	-	TRBV5-4	TGTGCCAGCAGCTTGGCGTCTAGGACAGATACGCAGTATTTT	CASSLASRTDTQYF
-	TRBJ1-2	-	TRBV5-1	TGCGCCAGCAGCAGCGACCGGGACTACTATGGCTACACCTTC	CASSSDRDYYGYTF
-	TRBJ2-1	few	TRBV21-1	TGTGCCAGGGGGACTAGCGGGAGACAGGACAAGATCTTC	CARGTSGRQDKIF